This T cell receptor (beta chain) came from a study of blood T cell repertoires in COVID-19. Study summary: Samples representing acute and convalescent COVID-19 were sourced from the United States, Italy and Spain. Sources were T cells, B-cell-depleted T cells, or PBMCs; the material itself was cDNA or gDNA.

Authors' analysis steps: Reference gene primer amplification gave estimated nucleated cell counts. The data were produced by immunoSEQ multiplex PCR, yet TCRdb's version contains in-frame clones alone and is incomplete. V and J calls plus clone size are reproduced from that table; the DNA served to infer D and trimming. Of 95,000 to 150,000 clones listed, around 89% are singletons. Patients of the Seattle cohort, enrolled during active infection, were followed longitudinally. CDR1 is SGHTA, CDR2 FQGNSA, per germline. Trimming took 5 bases from V and 0 from J; bases not matched to a gene: 5. CDR3 length: 15 residues.

The sample was peripheral blood. The TCR was taken from a woman aged 60-75 years with COVID-19, enrolled during active disease. This rearrangement joins TRBV7-2 to TRBJ1-1; TRBD1 matches 8 bases. The CDR3 DNA sequence: TGTGCCAGCAGCGCGCAGGGGGCTCTGAACACTGAAGCTTTCTTT. Its protein is CASSAQGALNTEAFF.